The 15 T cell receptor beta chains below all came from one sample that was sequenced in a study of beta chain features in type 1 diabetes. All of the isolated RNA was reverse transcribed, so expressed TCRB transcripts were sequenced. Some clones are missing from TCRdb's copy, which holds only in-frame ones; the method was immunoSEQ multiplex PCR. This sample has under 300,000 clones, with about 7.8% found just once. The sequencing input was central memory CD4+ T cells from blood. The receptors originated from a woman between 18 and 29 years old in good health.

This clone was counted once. In nucleotides, the CDR3 is TGCGCCAGCAGCTCCTCTCCCGGGACAGAGATTGAGCAGTTCTTC. Its translation: CASSSSPGTEIEQFF. The chain joins TRBV5-1 to TRBJ2-1, with TRBD1 identical over 7 bases. Germline trimming cut 3 bases from V and 9 bases from J; bases unmatched to any gene: 12. The length of the CDR3 is 15 residues. Germline CDR1 SGHRS, CDR2 YFSETQ.

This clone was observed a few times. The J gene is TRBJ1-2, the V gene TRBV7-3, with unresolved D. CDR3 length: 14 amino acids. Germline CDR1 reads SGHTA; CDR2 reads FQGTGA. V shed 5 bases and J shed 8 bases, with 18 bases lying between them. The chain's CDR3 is CASSPASEPSGYTF. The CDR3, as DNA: TGTGCCAGCAGCCCGGCCAGCGAGCCCTCCGGCTACACCTTC. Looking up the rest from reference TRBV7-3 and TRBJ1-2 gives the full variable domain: GAGVSQTPSNKVTEKGKYVELRCDPISGHTALYWYRQSLGQGPEFLIYFQGTGAADDSGLPNDRFFAVRPEGSVSTLKIQRTERGDSAVYLCASSPASEPSGYTFGSGTRLTVV.

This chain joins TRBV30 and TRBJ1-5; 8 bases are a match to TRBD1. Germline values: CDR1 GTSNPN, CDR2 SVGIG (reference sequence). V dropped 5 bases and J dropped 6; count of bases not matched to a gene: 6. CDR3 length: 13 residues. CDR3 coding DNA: TGTGCCTGGGCCGGACAGGGAGGTCAGCCCCAGCATTTT. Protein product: CAWAGQGGQPQHF.

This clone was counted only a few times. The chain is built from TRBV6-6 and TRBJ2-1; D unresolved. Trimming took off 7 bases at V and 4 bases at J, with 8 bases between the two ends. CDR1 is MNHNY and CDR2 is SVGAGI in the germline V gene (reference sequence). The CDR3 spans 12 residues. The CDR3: CASMAAYNEQFF. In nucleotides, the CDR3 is TGTGCCAGCATGGCAGCTTACAATGAGCAGTTCTTC.

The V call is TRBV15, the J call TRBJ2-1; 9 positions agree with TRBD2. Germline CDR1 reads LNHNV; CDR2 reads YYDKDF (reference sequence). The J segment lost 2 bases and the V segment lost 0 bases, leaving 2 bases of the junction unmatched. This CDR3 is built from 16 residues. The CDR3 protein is CATSRDRGRAYNEQFF. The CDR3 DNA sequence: TGTGCCACCAGCAGAGACCGCGGGAGGGCCTACAATGAGCAGTTCTTC.

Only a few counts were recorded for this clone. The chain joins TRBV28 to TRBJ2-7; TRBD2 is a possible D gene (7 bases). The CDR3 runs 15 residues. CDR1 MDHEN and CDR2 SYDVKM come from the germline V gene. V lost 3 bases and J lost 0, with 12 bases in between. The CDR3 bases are TGTGCCAGCAGTTTTGGCGGGGGCACCTCCTACGAGCAGTACGTC. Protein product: CASSFGGGTSYEQYV.

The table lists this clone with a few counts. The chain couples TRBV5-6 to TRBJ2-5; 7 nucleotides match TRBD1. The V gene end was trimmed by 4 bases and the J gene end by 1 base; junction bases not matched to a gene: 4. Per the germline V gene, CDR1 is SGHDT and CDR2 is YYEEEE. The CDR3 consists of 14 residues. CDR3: CASSRRQGQETQYF. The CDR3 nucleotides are TGTGCCAGCAGCCGGAGACAGGGCCAAGAGACCCAGTACTTC.

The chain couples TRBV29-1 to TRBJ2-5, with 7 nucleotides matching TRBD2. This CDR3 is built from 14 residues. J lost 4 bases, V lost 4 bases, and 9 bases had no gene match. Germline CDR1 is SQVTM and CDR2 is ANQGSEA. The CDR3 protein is CSVAQTSKGETQYF. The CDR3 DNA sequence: TGCAGCGTTGCACAGACTAGCAAAGGAGAGACCCAGTACTTC.

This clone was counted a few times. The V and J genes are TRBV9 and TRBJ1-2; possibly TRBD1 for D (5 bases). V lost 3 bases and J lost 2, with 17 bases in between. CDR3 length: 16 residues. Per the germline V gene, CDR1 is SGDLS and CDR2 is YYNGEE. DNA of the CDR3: TGTGCCAGCAGCGACAGACTTGGGGCGGGAAACTATGGCTACACCTTC. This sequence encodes CASSDRLGAGNYGYTF. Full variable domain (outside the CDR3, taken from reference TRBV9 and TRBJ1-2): DSGVTQTPKHLITATGQRVTLRCSPRSGDLSVYWYQQSLDQGLQFLIQYYNGEERAKGNILERFSAQQFPDLHSELNLSSLELGDSALYFCASSDRLGAGNYGYTFGSGTRLTVV.

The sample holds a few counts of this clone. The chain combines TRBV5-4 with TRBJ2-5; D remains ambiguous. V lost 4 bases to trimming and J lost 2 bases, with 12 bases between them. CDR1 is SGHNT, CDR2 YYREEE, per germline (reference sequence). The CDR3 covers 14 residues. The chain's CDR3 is CASSPPGVQETQYF. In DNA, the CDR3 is TGTGCCAGCAGCCCCCCGGGCGTTCAAGAGACCCAGTACTTC.

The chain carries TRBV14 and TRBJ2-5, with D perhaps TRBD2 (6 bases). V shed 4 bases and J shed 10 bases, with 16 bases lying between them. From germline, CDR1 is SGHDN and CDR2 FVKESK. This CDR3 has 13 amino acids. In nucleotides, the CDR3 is TGTGCCAGCAGCCGTACTAGCTTGAGAGACCAGTACTTC. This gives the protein CASSRTSLRDQYF.

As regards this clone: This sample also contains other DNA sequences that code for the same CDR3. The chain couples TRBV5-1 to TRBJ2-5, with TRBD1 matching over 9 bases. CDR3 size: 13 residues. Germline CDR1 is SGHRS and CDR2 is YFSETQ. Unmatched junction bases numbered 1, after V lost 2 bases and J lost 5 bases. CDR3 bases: TGCGCCAGCAGCTTTGGACAGGGGGAGACCCAGTACTTC. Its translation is CASSFGQGETQYF. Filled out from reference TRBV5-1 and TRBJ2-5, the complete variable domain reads KAGVTQTPRYLIKTRGQQVTLSCSPISGHRSVSWYQQTPGQGLQFLFEYFSETQRNKGNFPGRFSGRQFSNSRSEMNVSTLELGDSALYLCASSFGQGETQYFGPGTRLLVL.

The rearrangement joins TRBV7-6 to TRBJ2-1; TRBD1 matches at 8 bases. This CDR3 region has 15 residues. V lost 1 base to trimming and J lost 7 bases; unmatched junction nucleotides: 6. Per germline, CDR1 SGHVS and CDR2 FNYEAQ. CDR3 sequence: CASSLGTGILNEQFF. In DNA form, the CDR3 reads TGTGCCAGCAGCTTAGGGACAGGGATTCTTAATGAGCAGTTCTTC.

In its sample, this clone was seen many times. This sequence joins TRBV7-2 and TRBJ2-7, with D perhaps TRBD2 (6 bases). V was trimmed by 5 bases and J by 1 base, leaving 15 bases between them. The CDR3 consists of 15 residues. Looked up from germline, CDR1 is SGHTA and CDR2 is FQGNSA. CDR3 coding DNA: TGTGCCAGCAGCCGAGACCTGGCGGGATCCTACGAGCAGTACTTC. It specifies CASSRDLAGSYEQYF.

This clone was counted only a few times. The CDR3 loop is CASSQDITGRKRYF. For the CDR3, the DNA is TGTGCCAGCAGCCAAGATATAACGGGCCGTAAGCGGTACTTC. The J gene is TRBJ2-5, the V gene TRBV4-2; the D is unclear. From germline, CDR1 is LGHNA and CDR2 YNFKEQ. Deletions cut 0 bases from V and 13 bases from J, with 18 bases between. The CDR3 sequence is 14 residues long.